This T cell receptor (beta chain) derives from a study of shared clonotypes between healthy human individuals. The data were produced by immunoSEQ multiplex PCR, yet TCRdb's version contains in-frame clones alone and is incomplete. The sample includes 2,500,000 or so clones, 85% to 95% of them seen just once. In regard to this clone: As yet, its antigen is unknown.

Broader study findings: Clonotypes not shared had lower generation probabilities than those common to all four donors.

The TCR originated in a man aged 18-30 years in good health. Some clones in this sample may be carry-over from other donors' samples. Specimen: naive CD4+ T cells from PBMCs. Described subset: CD45RA+ positively selected.

Here the CDR3 reads CATSPRSAGLYNEQFF. The CDR3 DNA reads as TGTGCCACCAGCCCTCGCTCGGCGGGGCTGTACAATGAGCAGTTCTTC. This sequence joins TRBV15 and TRBJ2-1; D might be TRBD2 (6 bases). Germline CDR1 reads LNHNV; CDR2 reads YYDKDF (reference sequence). CDR3 length equals 16 residues. The V end was cut by 5 bases, the J end by 4 bases, with 18 bases between. Using reference TRBV15 and TRBJ2-1 for the parts outside the CDR3, the full variable domain is DAMVIQNPRYQVTQFGKPVTLSCSQTLNHNVMYWYQQKSSQAPKLLFHYYDKDFNNEADTPDNFQSRRPNTSFCFLDIRSPGLGDTAMYLCATSPRSAGLYNEQFFGPGTRLTVL.